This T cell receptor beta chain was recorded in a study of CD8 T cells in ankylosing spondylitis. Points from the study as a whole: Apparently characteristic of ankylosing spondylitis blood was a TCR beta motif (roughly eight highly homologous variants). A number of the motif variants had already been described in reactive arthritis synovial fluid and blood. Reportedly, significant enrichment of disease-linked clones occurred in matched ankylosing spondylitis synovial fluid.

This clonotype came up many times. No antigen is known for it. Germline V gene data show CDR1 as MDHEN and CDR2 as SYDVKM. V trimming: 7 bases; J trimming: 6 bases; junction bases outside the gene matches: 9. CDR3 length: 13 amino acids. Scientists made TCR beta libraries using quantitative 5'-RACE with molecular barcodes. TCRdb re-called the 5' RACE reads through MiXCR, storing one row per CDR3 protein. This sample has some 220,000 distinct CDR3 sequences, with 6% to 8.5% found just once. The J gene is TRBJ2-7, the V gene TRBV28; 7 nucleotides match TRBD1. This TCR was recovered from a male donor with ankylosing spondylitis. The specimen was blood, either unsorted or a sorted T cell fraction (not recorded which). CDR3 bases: TGTGCCAGCACGGAGGCAGGGGGAGTCGAGCAGTACTTC. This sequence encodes CASTEAGGVEQYF.